These 30 T cell receptor beta chains came from one sample sequenced in a study of cytomegalovirus exposure and HLA in healthy donors (dated by TCRdb to the late 2010s). Library creation used the immunoSEQ multiplex PCR assay. A mixture of 60 forward primers for TCR Vbeta segments and 13 reverse primers for TCR Jbeta segments was used in the multiplex PCR. The table comes from immuneACCESS by way of TCRdb, which keeps in-frame sequences with V and J called. Part of the clones is missing from these tables; in studies checked, under half for an unresolved V gene and the rest for unknown reasons. The sample table records 130,000 or so clones; about 80% of these occur just once. Of the sample, about 3% is held by the ten largest clones. Material: PBMCs. The receptors stem from a man younger than 40 in good health and CMV-seronegative.

This chain connects TRBV5-6 to TRBJ2-1, with D hard to call. The V gene's germline CDR1 is SGHDT and CDR2 YYEEEE. V lost 4 bases and J 2 bases, leaving 13 bases between the germline ends. CDR3 length: 15 amino acids. The CDR3 DNA reads as TGTGCCAGCAGCGCGACTTCAACCCCCTACAATGAGCAGTTCTTC. It yields the protein CASSATSTPYNEQFF.

The CDR3 DNA is TGTGCTAGTGGTCCTGGACAGGGGGTTTACAATGAGCAGTTCTTC. Translated: CASGPGQGVYNEQFF. The rearrangement uses TRBV12-5 and TRBJ2-1, with 10 bases lining up with TRBD1. CDR3 length equals 15 residues. The V and J ends lost 5 bases and 4 bases, in that order; junction bases with no gene match: 5. The germline V gene encodes CDR1 LGHNT and CDR2 FRNRAP.

This clone appeared a single time. The rearrangement joins TRBV7-2 to TRBJ2-7; D is perhaps TRBD2 (5 bases). Trimming removed 2 bases at V and 0 bases at J, with 11 bases between. The length of the CDR3 is 15 residues. Germline CDR1 is SGHTA and CDR2 is FQGNSA. Here the CDR3 reads CASSLRAVSSYEQYF. CDR3 nucleotides: TGTGCCAGCAGCTTAAGAGCGGTGAGCTCCTACGAGCAGTACTTC.

The chain carries TRBV27 and TRBJ1-5, with unresolved D. Germline assignment: CDR1 MNHEY and CDR2 SMNVEV (reference sequence). V shed 2 bases and J shed 6 bases, with 8 bases lying between them. The CDR3 has 13 amino acids. The CDR3 region is CASSLTGGQPQHF. In nucleotides, the CDR3 is TGTGCCAGCAGTTTAACGGGAGGTCAGCCCCAGCATTTT.

The chain has TRBV6-1 and TRBJ2-3; D is ambiguous. V dropped 1 base and J dropped 2 bases, with 10 bases sitting between them. Germline CDR1 MNHNS, CDR2 SASEGT. The CDR3 has 15 residues. Here the CDR3 DNA reads TGTGCCAGCAGTGAAGAAGCGACCTCCACAGATACGCAGTATTTT. Encoded protein: CASSEEATSTDTQYF.

The chain recombines TRBV28 with TRBJ1-6; 9 positions match TRBD1. Looked up from germline, CDR1 is MDHEN and CDR2 is SYDVKM. The V segment lost 5 bases and the J segment 0 bases; nucleotides outside the gene matches: 11. This CDR3 is built from 19 residues. CDR3: CASSTTGTGTTSYNSPLHF. As DNA, the CDR3 is TGTGCCAGCAGTACGACCGGGACAGGGACCACCTCCTATAATTCACCCCTCCACTTT. The full variable domain, completed using reference TRBV28 and TRBJ1-6, is DVKVTQSSRYLVKRTGEKVFLECVQDMDHENMFWYRQDPGLGLRLIYFSYDVKMKEKGDIPEGYSVSREKKERFSLILESASTNQTSMYLCASSTTGTGTTSYNSPLHFGNGTRLTVT.

V usage is TRBV4-2 and J usage is TRBJ1-5; possible D gene TRBD1, 5 bases. This CDR3 contains 15 residues. The germline V and J ends were trimmed by 0 bases and 7 bases, with 13 bases remaining between them. The germline CDR1 and CDR2 sequences are LGHNA and YNFKEQ. This CDR3 reads CASSQEGRVLQPQHF. CDR3 in DNA: TGTGCCAGCAGCCAAGAGGGCAGGGTGTTACAGCCCCAGCATTTT.

Here the CDR3 DNA reads TGTGCCAGCATTGACAGGGAAACCCAGCCCCAGCATTTT. This gives the protein CASIDRETQPQHF. The rearrangement links TRBV2 to TRBJ1-5; TRBD1 aligns across 7 bases. The germline gives CDR1 SNHLY, CDR2 FYNNEI. The CDR3 consists of 13 residues. V shed 7 bases and J 7 bases; nucleotides not matched to a gene: 7.

The V call is TRBV6-6, the J call TRBJ1-4; TRBD1 is a possible D gene (5 bases). The CDR3 has 15 residues. Per germline, CDR1 MNHNY and CDR2 SVGAGI (reference sequence). V gave up 6 bases and J gave up 8 bases, with 19 bases separating them. The CDR3 bases are TGTGCCAGCAGCCCCCACGGGAGCGGGGGGGAAAAACTGTTTTTT. Protein sequence: CASSPHGSGGEKLFF.

V is TRBV2 and J is TRBJ1-1, with 7 bases aligning to TRBD1. In germline, CDR1 is SNHLY, CDR2 FYNNEI. There are 13 residues in the CDR3. V dropped 11 bases and J dropped 0; count of bases not matched to a gene: 6. The CDR3 DNA is TGTGCCGGCCGGGGACAGATGAACACTGAAGCTTTCTTT. Encoded protein: CAGRGQMNTEAFF.

The chain has TRBV5-1 and TRBJ2-3; 11 positions match TRBD2. The CDR3 consists of 19 residues. CDR1 SGHRS and CDR2 YFSETQ come from the germline V gene. J lost 2 bases, V lost 2 bases, and 13 bases had no gene match. For the CDR3, the DNA is TGCGCCAGCAGCTTCAACGCCCCCGGGACTAGCGGTTCCACAGATACGCAGTATTTT. As protein: CASSFNAPGTSGSTDTQYF.

The rearrangement uses TRBV30 and TRBJ2-7, with a weak D call TRBD1 (5 bases). Germline CDR1 reads GTSNPN; CDR2 reads SVGIG (reference sequence). This CDR3 region has 16 residues. V was shortened by 1 base and J by 2 bases, with 18 bases between the two germline ends. CDR3 coding DNA: TGTGCCTGGAGTGGAATAGTTCAGGGTAAGCCCTACGAGCAGTACTTC. Translated, it gives CAWSGIVQGKPYEQYF.

The CDR3 sequence: CASSLYLGGIETQYF. Written as DNA, the CDR3 is TGTGCCAGCAGTTTATATTTGGGGGGGATTGAGACCCAGTACTTC. V gene TRBV27 combines with J gene TRBJ2-5; 7 nucleotides match TRBD2. Germline CDR1 is MNHEY and CDR2 is SMNVEV (reference sequence). V gave up 1 base and J gave up 5 bases; unmatched junction bases: 7. The CDR3 has 15 residues.

V gene TRBV18 combines with J gene TRBJ1-5; D is uncertain. Trimming cost V 3 bases and J 3 bases, with 12 bases left between them. Germline-derived CDR1 and CDR2 are KGHSH and LQKENI. The CDR3 has 15 residues. The CDR3 region is CASSPLGDFNQPQHF. In DNA form, the CDR3 reads TGTGCCAGCTCACCCCTCGGGGATTTCAATCAGCCCCAGCATTTT.

The V call is TRBV29-1, the J call TRBJ2-6, with 7 bases aligning to TRBD2. The CDR3 has 16 residues. V lost 5 bases, J lost 0 bases, and 7 bases stayed unmatched. Germline V gene sequence: CDR1 SQVTM, CDR2 ANQGSEA. CDR3 sequence: CSVSQGGISGANVLTF. The CDR3 region has the DNA TGCAGCGTTTCTCAGGGAGGGATCTCTGGGGCCAACGTCCTGACTTTC.

This chain joins TRBV7-3 and TRBJ2-7; tentative D call: TRBD1 (6 bases). The CDR3 loop spans 13 amino acids. The germline CDR1 and CDR2 sequences are SGHTA and FQGTGA. V lost 5 bases and J 0 bases, leaving 8 bases between the germline ends. Written as DNA, the CDR3 is TGTGCCAGCAGCCGGGACAACTCCTACGAGCAGTACTTC. Amino acid sequence: CASSRDNSYEQYF.

This clone came up once. The genes are TRBV30 and TRBJ1-1; D unclear. CDR3 length: 13 residues. Trimming took off 0 bases at V and 1 base at J, with 6 bases between the two ends. Germline CDR1 and CDR2: GTSNPN and SVGIG (reference sequence). The CDR3 loop reads CAWSVRGNTEAFF. CDR3 DNA: TGTGCCTGGAGTGTACGAGGGAACACTGAAGCTTTCTTT.

In its sample, this clone was seen a few times. The chain is built from TRBV7-3 and TRBJ2-5; 10 bases agree with TRBD1. Germline trimming cut 4 bases from V and 5 bases from J; bases unmatched to any gene: 4. The CDR3 extends over 14 amino acids. Per the germline V gene, CDR1 is SGHTA and CDR2 is FQGTGA. DNA of the CDR3: TGTGCCAGCAGCTCGACAGGGGGCTGGGAGACCCAGTACTTC. Protein product: CASSSTGGWETQYF.

The chain recombines TRBV4-3 with TRBJ1-5; D not resolved. Trimming took off 1 base at V and 5 bases at J, with 12 bases between the two ends. The CDR3 runs to 15 residues. Germline V gene lookup returns CDR1 LGHNA and CDR2 YSLEER. CDR3 protein: CASSQGGSSYQPQHF. CDR3 in DNA: TGCGCCAGCAGCCAAGGAGGGAGCAGCTATCAGCCCCAGCATTTT.

The chain joins TRBV2 to TRBJ1-1; weak D call: TRBD1 (5 bases). The germline CDR1 and CDR2 sequences are SNHLY and FYNNEI. With 6 bases removed from V and 7 bases from J, the gap between germline ends came to 21 bases. The CDR3 covers 15 residues. In DNA form, the CDR3 reads TGTGCCAGCAGCAAGGACATTGGAGGGGATGGTGAAGCTTTCTTT. Translating gives CASSKDIGGDGEAFF.

V gene TRBV2 combines with J gene TRBJ2-5, with TRBD2 matching over 13 bases. This CDR3 contains 16 residues. CDR1 is SNHLY, CDR2 FYNNEI, per germline. The J segment lost 0 bases and the V segment lost 6 bases, leaving 4 bases of the junction unmatched. CDR3 amino acids: CASRTSGRAYQETQYF. In nucleotides, the CDR3 is TGTGCCAGCAGAACTAGCGGGAGGGCTTACCAAGAGACCCAGTACTTC.

The table lists this clone with a count of one. V usage is TRBV2 and J usage is TRBJ2-1; TRBD2 is a possible D gene (5 bases). Trimming cost V 4 bases and J 0 bases, with 13 bases left between them. This CDR3 is 16 amino acids long. Germline CDR1 is SNHLY and CDR2 is FYNNEI. DNA of the CDR3: TGTGCCAGCAGTGCGTTTGCGGGTGGCTCCTACAATGAGCAGTTCTTC. It specifies CASSAFAGGSYNEQFF. Using reference TRBV2 and TRBJ2-1 for the parts outside the CDR3, the full variable domain is EPEVTQTPSHQVTQMGQEVILRCVPISNHLYFYWYRQILGQKVEFLVSFYNNEISEKSEIFDDQFSVERPDGSNFTLKIRSTKLEDSAMYFCASSAFAGGSYNEQFFGPGTRLTVL.

The chain links TRBV5-6 to TRBJ2-5; 11 bases fit TRBD1. This CDR3 has 15 amino acids. Germline-derived CDR1 and CDR2 are SGHDT and YYEEEE. With V trimmed by 4 bases and J by 5 bases, 7 bases remained unmatched. The CDR3 nucleotides are TGTGCCAGCAGCCGACGGACAGGGGGCGCCGAGACCCAGTACTTC. It encodes CASSRRTGGAETQYF.

The chain recombines TRBV7-8 with TRBJ1-6; D remains ambiguous. The CDR3 has 15 amino acids. Germline assignment: CDR1 SGHVS and CDR2 FQNEAQ. Trimming stripped 0 bases from V and 3 bases from J, with 6 bases between. The CDR3 loop reads CASSLADFYNSPLHF. CDR3 sequence (DNA): TGTGCCAGCAGCTTAGCCGACTTCTATAATTCACCCCTCCACTTT.

The J gene is TRBJ2-1, the V gene TRBV6-4; TRBD1 aligns across 11 bases. Trimming cost V 4 bases and J 5 bases; bases outside gene matches: 1. The CDR3 is made up of 14 amino acids. The V gene's germline CDR1 is MRHNA and CDR2 SNTAGT. CDR3: CASSGTGGHNEQFF. CDR3 in DNA: TGTGCCAGCAGTGGGACAGGGGGCCACAATGAGCAGTTCTTC.

The chain recombines TRBV5-4 with TRBJ2-5, with D possibly being TRBD1 (6 bases). Germline lookup yields CDR1 SGHNT and CDR2 YYREEE (reference sequence). V was clipped by 3 bases and J by 2 bases, with 8 bases between them. CDR3 length: 13 amino acids. This chain's CDR3 is CASSSGQQETQYF. The CDR3 region has the DNA TGTGCCAGCAGCTCCGGACAGCAAGAGACCCAGTACTTC.

In DNA form, the CDR3 reads TGTGCCAGTAGTATCCGACTAGCGGGGGGCCATGAGCAGTTCTTC. It encodes CASSIRLAGGHEQFF. V and J are TRBV19 and TRBJ2-1; the match to TRBD2 covers 13 bases. The CDR3 extends over 15 amino acids. Germline V gene data show CDR1 as LNHDA and CDR2 as SQIVND (reference sequence). V lost 3 bases to trimming and J lost 8 bases; unmatched junction nucleotides: 4.

J is TRBJ2-3 and V is TRBV28; TRBD1 might be the D (5 bases). Per the germline V gene, CDR1 is MDHEN and CDR2 is SYDVKM. The CDR3 covers 14 residues. V was shortened by 2 bases and J by 8 bases, with 14 bases between the two germline ends. This CDR3 is CASSLGQGRATQYF. CDR3 nucleotide sequence: TGTGCCAGCAGTTTAGGGCAGGGTCGCGCTACGCAGTATTTT. The full variable domain, in which reference TRBV28 and TRBJ2-3 provide the parts outside the CDR3, is DVKVTQSSRYLVKRTGEKVFLECVQDMDHENMFWYRQDPGLGLRLIYFSYDVKMKEKGDIPEGYSVSREKKERFSLILESASTNQTSMYLCASSLGQGRATQYFGPGTRLTVL.

The chain combines TRBV10-3 with TRBJ1-3; weak D call: TRBD1 (5 bases). This CDR3 contains 16 residues. The germline gives CDR1 ENHRY, CDR2 SYGVKD. V was pared by 1 base and J by 3 bases, with 13 bases between. The CDR3 coding sequence is TGTGCCATCAGTGAGTGGGGGGTCTTCGATGGAAACACCATATATTTT. Protein: CAISEWGVFDGNTIYF.

This clone has just a few counts. The gene calls are TRBV28 and TRBJ2-5; D is undetermined. CDR1 and CDR2 (germline): MDHEN, SYDVKM. Deletions cut 6 bases from V and 5 bases from J, with 7 bases between. The CDR3 has 11 residues. DNA for the CDR3: TGTGCCAGCAGCCTAAGTGAGACCCAGTACTTC. It codes for CASSLSETQYF.